These T cell receptor beta chains were read from a single sample in a study of PD-L1 blockade in urothelial cancer. Produced via immunoSEQ multiplex PCR; TCRdb's table is partial and in-frame only. The table records 60,000 or so clones, approximately 81% of them present only once. The sample was PBMCs, taken around atezolizumab (anti-PD-L1) treatment. Source of these receptors: a man in his sixties or seventies with urothelial cancer. CDR3s include the opening cysteine and the closing phenylalanine or tryptophan. Fields, in order: V gene, J gene, D gene, clone size, CDR3 protein, CDR3 DNA. The D gene is left open where the match is weak. Part of the rows lack a size; the others show once, few, many or a class for expanded clones.

>TRBV5-1|TRBJ2-3|TRBD1|-
CASSLPQGAFGDTQYF
TGCGCCAGCAGCTTGCCCCAGGGGGCTTTTGGAGATACGCAGTATTTT
>TRBV19|TRBJ2-5|TRBD1|-
CASSISRGRGEETQYF
TGTGCCAGTAGTATTAGCAGGGGGCGTGGGGAAGAGACCCAGTACTTC
>TRBV10-3|TRBJ1-1|-|-
CAISRRGNTEAFF
TGTGCCATCAGCCGCAGGGGAAACACTGAAGCTTTCTTT
>TRBV28|TRBJ1-1|-|-
CASSLPPGQNTEAFF
TGTGCCAGCAGTTTACCTCCGGGACAGAACACTGAAGCTTTCTTT
>TRBV15|TRBJ1-2|TRBD1|-
CATSSRAGTGGGYTF
TGTGCCACCAGCAGTCGCGCCGGGACAGGGGGTGGCTACACCTTC
>TRBV18|TRBJ2-1|TRBD2|-
CASSLGTSGVLRNEQFF
TGTGCCAGCTCACTAGGGACTAGCGGGGTGTTGAGGAATGAGCAGTTCTTC
>TRBV7-8|TRBJ2-7|-|once
CASSLLATTISYEQYF
TGTGCCAGCAGCTTACTGGCCACCACCATCTCCTACGAGCAGTACTTC
>TRBV5-1|TRBJ2-5|TRBD2|-
CASTPGLATYQETQYF
TGCGCCAGCACCCCGGGACTAGCGACGTACCAAGAGACCCAGTACTTC
>TRBV25-1|TRBJ1-1|-|-
CASNFNTEAFF
TGTGCCAGCAACTTTAACACTGAAGCTTTCTTT
>TRBV4-1|TRBJ1-4|TRBD1|-
CASCQDRGEKLFF
TGCGCCAGCTGTCAGGACAGGGGAGAAAAACTGTTTTTT
>TRBV27|TRBJ2-7|TRBD1|-
CASTPAGDRGRYEQYF
TGTGCCAGCACCCCCGCGGGGGACAGGGGACGATACGAGCAGTACTTC
>TRBV7-2|TRBJ2-1|TRBD2|-
CASSLGLAGVNEQFF
TGTGCCAGCAGCTTAGGGCTAGCGGGAGTTAATGAGCAGTTCTTC
>TRBV11-2|TRBJ2-7|TRBD2|once
CASSLLAGAYEQYF
TGTGCCAGCAGCTTGCTAGCGGGAGCCTACGAGCAGTACTTC
>TRBV6-6|TRBJ1-4|TRBD1|-
CASSYYGQGNEKLFF
TGTGCCAGCAGTTACTACGGACAGGGGAATGAAAAACTGTTTTTT
>TRBV23-1|TRBJ1-1|TRBD1|-
CASSQSADRDMNTEAFF
TGCGCCAGCAGTCAATCGGCGGACAGGGACATGAACACTGAAGCTTTCTTT
>TRBV6-4|TRBJ2-7|-|-
CASKLDGSSYEQYF
TGTGCCAGCAAACTAGACGGTAGCTCCTACGAGCAGTACTTC
>TRBV10-2|TRBJ1-1|-|-
CASSEFVDTEAFF
TGCGCCAGCAGTGAGTTCGTAGACACTGAAGCTTTCTTT
>TRBV28|TRBJ2-7|-|-
CASSFWRGTYEQYF
TGTGCCAGCAGTTTCTGGAGGGGCACCTACGAGCAGTACTTC
>TRBV2|TRBJ2-7|TRBD2|many
CASSVSREWEQYF
TGTGCCAGCAGTGTGTCGCGGGAGTGGGAGCAGTACTTC
>TRBV2|TRBJ2-7|TRBD1|-
CASSSDRAPNDYEQYF
TGTGCCAGCAGTTCCGACAGGGCCCCAAACGACTACGAGCAGTACTTC
>TRBV7-8|TRBJ2-2|TRBD2|-
CASRKTSGPFTGELFF
TGTGCCAGCAGAAAGACTAGCGGACCATTCACCGGGGAGCTGTTTTTT
>TRBV5-6|TRBJ2-3|-|-
CASSSIRGPTDTQYF
TGTGCCAGCAGCTCGATCAGGGGTCCCACAGATACGCAGTATTTT
>TRBV4-1|TRBJ2-1|-|-
CASSPRLGGNEQFF
TGCGCCAGCAGCCCCAGACTAGGCGGCAATGAGCAGTTCTTC
>TRBV7-9|TRBJ2-7|-|-
CASSLAGGYKQYF
TGTGCCAGCAGCTTAGCTGGGGGCTACAAGCAGTACTTC
>TRBV5-1|TRBJ1-2|-|-
CASSQLGRTYGYTF
TGCGCCAGCAGCCAGCTAGGCAGAACCTATGGCTACACCTTC
>TRBV11-2|TRBJ2-3|TRBD2|-
CASSTTSGYPGDTQYF
TGTGCCAGCAGCACGACTAGCGGGTACCCGGGAGATACGCAGTATTTT
>TRBV5-6|TRBJ2-5|-|-
CASSLEGLGSGTQYF
TGTGCCAGCAGCTTGGAAGGGTTGGGTAGCGGGACCCAGTACTTC
>TRBV30|TRBJ1-4|TRBD1|-
CAWSPRELQGWGEKLFF
TGTGCCTGGAGTCCCCGGGAACTACAGGGGTGGGGTGAAAAACTGTTTTTT
>TRBV27|TRBJ2-2|TRBD1|-
CASSLRTGGAGGELFF
TGTGCCAGCAGTTTAAGGACAGGGGGCGCTGGCGGGGAGCTGTTTTTT
>TRBV5-1|TRBJ2-3|TRBD2|-
CASSLELAGDSSTDTQYF
TGCGCCAGCAGCTTGGAACTAGCGGGAGACTCTAGCACAGATACGCAGTATTTT
>TRBV29-1|TRBJ2-3|-|-
CSAHTGTDTQYF
TGCAGCGCCCATACAGGAACAGATACGCAGTATTTT
>TRBV30|TRBJ2-7|-|-
CAWSDGTRSYEQYF
TGTGCCTGGAGTGATGGGACACGATCCTACGAGCAGTACTTC
>TRBV10-2|TRBJ2-5|TRBD2|-
CASSEWREGRETQYF
TGCGCCAGCAGTGAGTGGCGGGAGGGCCGGGAGACCCAGTACTTC
>TRBV11-2|TRBJ2-7|-|-
CASSLALVRSYEQYF
TGTGCCAGCAGCTTAGCTCTGGTCAGATCCTACGAGCAGTACTTC
>TRBV6-6|TRBJ1-5|-|few
CASSTTVAGNQPQHF
TGTGCCAGCAGTACCACGGTGGCGGGGAATCAGCCCCAGCATTTT
>TRBV14|TRBJ2-6|-|-
CASSQEGGQYSGANVLTF
TGTGCCAGCAGCCAAGAGGGCGGACAATACTCTGGGGCCAACGTCCTGACTTTC
>TRBV10-3|TRBJ1-1|-|-
CAISDPGQPNTEAFF
TGTGCCATCAGTGACCCCGGACAGCCGAACACTGAAGCTTTCTTT
>TRBV30|TRBJ2-5|-|-
CAWSVLGRQYF
TGTGCCTGGAGTGTACTGGGGCGGCAGTACTTC
>TRBV6-1|TRBJ2-4|TRBD2|few
CASSEVREGNIQYF
TGTGCCAGCAGTGAAGTCCGGGAGGGTAACATTCAGTACTTC
>TRBV19|TRBJ2-3|TRBD2|-
CACSGRAGTDTQYF
TGTGCCTGTAGCGGGAGGGCCGGCACAGATACGCAGTATTTT